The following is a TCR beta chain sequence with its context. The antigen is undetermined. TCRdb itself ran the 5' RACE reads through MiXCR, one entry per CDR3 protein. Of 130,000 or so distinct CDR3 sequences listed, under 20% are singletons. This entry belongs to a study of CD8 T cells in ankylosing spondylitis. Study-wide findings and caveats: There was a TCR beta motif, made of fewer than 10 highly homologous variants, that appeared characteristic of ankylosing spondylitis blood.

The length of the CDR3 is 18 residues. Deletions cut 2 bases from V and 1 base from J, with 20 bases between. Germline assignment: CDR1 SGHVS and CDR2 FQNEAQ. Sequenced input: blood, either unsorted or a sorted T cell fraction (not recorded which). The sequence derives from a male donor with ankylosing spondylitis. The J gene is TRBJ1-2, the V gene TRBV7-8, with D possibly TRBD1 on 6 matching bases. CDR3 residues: CASSLKPGVGFGNYGYTF. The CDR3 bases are TGTGCCAGCAGCTTAAAACCAGGGGTGGGATTCGGTAACTATGGCTACACCTTC.